This T cell receptor (beta chain) stems from a study of shared clonotypes between healthy human individuals. Study-wide results and caveats: Relative to their counterparts shared across all four donors, non-shared clonotypes exhibited diminished generation probabilities. Large sequencing depth failed to make sorted-subset sequencing complete, rarefaction showed.

The naive CD8 subset, CD45RO-negative cells positively selected for CCR7, excluded terminally differentiated effector memory CD45RA+ cells. Healthy and HIV-negative, the adult donors had no recent acute infections or vaccinations. The V segment lost 3 bases and the J segment 3 bases; nucleotides outside the gene matches: 16. CDR3 length: 20 residues. Concerning this clone: Its target is not known.

This table comes from immunoSEQ multiplex PCR, and its TCRdb copy is limited to in-frame clones, with some not included. The sample has about 2.2 million clones; roughly 93% are singletons. This TCR derives from a young man in good health. Some clones in this sample may be carry-over from other donors' samples. The sequenced sample was naive CD8+ T cells from PBMCs. The chain is built from TRBV5-3 and TRBJ2-3; 13 bases are shared with TRBD2. TRBV5-3 is recorded as an ORF, its role being uncertain. The CDR3 region is CARSSLMFGLAGAGTDTQYF. CDR3 nucleotide sequence: TGTGCCAGAAGCTCACTAATGTTTGGACTAGCGGGAGCTGGAACAGATACGCAGTATTTT.